The rows below give T cell receptor beta chains drawn from one sample of a study of CD8 T cells in ankylosing spondylitis. TCRdb reprocessed the 5' RACE reads via MiXCR and lists one record per CDR3 protein. This table has about 800,000 distinct CDR3 sequences, about 11% appearing once. Sequencing used blood, either unsorted or a sorted T cell fraction (not recorded which). All receptors come from a male donor with ankylosing spondylitis. The CDR3 runs from the conserved cysteine through the conserved F or W. The D gene is left open where the match is weak. Clone size is stated in some rows and not others, as once, few, many or a class when expanded.

j_call	clone_size	d_call	v_call	cdr3_aa	cdr3_nt
TRBJ2-7	many	.	TRBV14	CASSHLVRGFLYF	TGTGCCAGCAGCCACCTCGTTAGGGGGTTTCTGTACTTC
TRBJ2-2	.	TRBD1	TRBV29-1	CSVRDRGRPGELFF	TGCAGCGTCAGGGACAGGGGGCGCCCCGGGGAGCTGTTTTTT
TRBJ2-7	many	TRBD1	TRBV20-1	CSALDRGLREQYF	TGCAGTGCTCTGGACAGGGGGCTGAGGGAGCAGTACTTC
TRBJ1-5	.	.	TRBV6-1	CASSEALYRNQPQHF	TGTGCCAGCAGTGAGGCCCTCTATCGCAATCAGCCCCAGCATTTT
TRBJ1-2	.	.	TRBV29-1	CSVYSGAEDYGYTF	TGCAGCGTTTACTCAGGGGCGGAGGACTATGGCTACACCTTC
TRBJ2-2	.	.	TRBV12-3/TRBV12-4	CASSFVGELFF	TGTGCCAGCAGTTTTGTGGGGGAGCTGTTTTTT
TRBJ2-7	few	.	TRBV7-2	CASSLTGTVSYEQYF	TGTGCCAGCAGCCTCACAGGCACCGTTTCCTACGAGCAGTACTTC
TRBJ2-3	.	TRBD1	TRBV7-2	CASRRDRGETDTQYF	TGTGCCAGCAGACGGGACAGGGGCGAGACAGATACGCAGTATTTT
TRBJ1-6	.	TRBD1	TRBV20-1	CSAIDRVNDSPLHF	TGCAGTGCCATAGACAGGGTTAACGATTCACCCCTCCACTTT
TRBJ2-2	many	.	TRBV7-8	CASSLSAENTGELFF	TGTGCCAGCAGCTTATCGGCAGAGAACACCGGGGAGCTGTTTTTT
TRBJ2-5	many	.	TRBV29-1	CSVIKGNQETQYF	TGCAGCGTTATTAAGGGCAACCAAGAGACCCAGTACTTC
TRBJ1-1	.	.	TRBV20-1	CSARELGRAGEAFF	TGCAGTGCTAGAGAGTTAGGGCGCGCAGGTGAGGCTTTCTTT
TRBJ2-7	.	.	TRBV5-5	CASSLVETYEQYF	TGTGCCAGCAGCTTGGTCGAGACCTACGAGCAGTACTTC
TRBJ2-5	few	TRBD1	TRBV12-3/TRBV12-4	CASSLVKGAVETQYF	TGTGCCAGCAGCCTCGTTAAGGGGGCTGTAGAGACCCAGTACTTC
TRBJ1-1	few	TRBD1	TRBV20-1	CSAPKQGPNTEAFF	TGCAGTGCGCCTAAACAGGGGCCGAACACTGAAGCTTTCTTT
TRBJ1-2	few	.	TRBV20-1	CSASDRSRTPNYGYTF	TGCAGTGCTAGTGACAGGTCCAGAACTCCTAACTATGGCTACACCTTC
TRBJ1-5	few	.	TRBV6-5	CASSYQANSNQPQHF	TGTGCCAGCAGTTACCAGGCGAATAGCAATCAGCCCCAGCATTTT
TRBJ2-3	.	.	TRBV6-2/TRBV6-3	CASSYRPGTYTDTQYF	TGTGCCAGCAGTTACCGTCCCGGGACCTACACAGATACGCAGTATTTT
TRBJ2-2	many	TRBD2	TRBV29-1	CSVGEGTGELFF	TGCAGCGTTGGGGAGGGGACCGGGGAGCTGTTTTTT
TRBJ2-1	.	TRBD2	TRBV5-1	CASSLASSGNEQFF	TGCGCCAGCAGCTTGGCCTCTAGCGGGAATGAGCAGTTCTTC
TRBJ2-5	.	TRBD2	TRBV20-1	CSARSDSAGDQETQYF	TGCAGTGCTAGATCCGATTCAGCGGGGGACCAAGAGACCCAGTACTTC
TRBJ2-5	.	.	TRBV7-9	CASSSKGGGQETQYF	TGTGCCAGCAGTTCCAAGGGGGGGGGACAAGAGACCCAGTACTTC
TRBJ2-3	.	TRBD2	TRBV4-3	CASSQDAGGGGTDTQYF	TGCGCCAGCAGCCAAGATGCCGGCGGGGGAGGCACAGATACGCAGTATTTT
TRBJ1-1	few	.	TRBV7-3	CASSSYAGDTEAFF	TGTGCCAGCAGCTCCTATGCGGGTGACACTGAAGCTTTCTTT
TRBJ2-2	many	.	TRBV6-5	CASSSWVITGELFF	TGTGCCAGCAGTTCTTGGGTTATCACCGGGGAGCTGTTTTTT
TRBJ1-4	.	.	TRBV2	CASADESGGEKLFF	TGTGCCAGCGCTGACGAGTCTGGCGGCGAAAAACTGTTTTTT
TRBJ2-7	few	TRBD1	TRBV12-3/TRBV12-4	CASSLGGTVMHEQYF	TGTGCCAGCAGTTTAGGAGGGACAGTTATGCACGAGCAGTACTTC
TRBJ2-2	many	.	TRBV20-1	CSASPRNTGELFF	TGCAGTGCTAGCCCCAGGAACACCGGGGAGCTGTTTTTT
TRBJ2-1	many	.	TRBV7-2	CASSPRAGSYNEQFF	TGTGCCAGCAGCCCCAGGGCAGGGAGTTACAATGAGCAGTTCTTC
TRBJ1-2	few	.	TRBV7-9	CASSLEANGYTF	TGTGCCAGCAGCTTAGAAGCTAATGGCTACACCTTC
TRBJ1-6	.	.	TRBV7-2	CASSLDPVGSLHF	TGTGCCAGCAGCTTAGACCCGGTTGGATCCCTCCACTTT
TRBJ2-4	.	.	TRBV20-1	CSARRGWRGNIQYF	TGCAGTGCCCGTCGGGGGTGGAGGGGAAACATTCAGTACTTC
TRBJ2-1	many	.	TRBV5-1	CASSLSLSSPGAKLF	TGCGCCAGCAGCTTGTCGTTGTCGAGCCCAGGGGCGAAGCTCTTC
TRBJ2-3	many	TRBD2	TRBV29-1	CSVLRNVGGGPDTQYF	TGCAGCGTCCTCAGGAATGTCGGGGGGGGCCCAGATACGCAGTATTTT
TRBJ2-7	few	TRBD1	TRBV6-1	CASSRDSFYEQYF	TGTGCCAGCAGCCGGGACAGCTTCTACGAGCAGTACTTC